This TCR beta chain was identified in a study of blood T cell repertoires in COVID-19. For the study at large: COVID-19 samples from acute and convalescent phases originated in the United States, Italy and Spain.

CDR1 and CDR2 from the germline V gene are LNHDA and SQIVND (reference sequence). CDR3 length: 15 residues. The germline V and J ends were trimmed by 6 bases and 3 bases, with 12 bases remaining between them. Produced via immunoSEQ multiplex PCR; TCRdb's table is partial and in-frame only. The sample lists around 190,000 clones, around 82% seen once, with about 15% in the top ten. The cohort comprised adults aged roughly 18 to 95 years residing in 24 US areas. In assigning cohorts, the study relied on participant-reported clinical history. This TCR came from a woman aged 45-65 years with acute COVID-19. The chain joins TRBV19 to TRBJ1-6; possible D gene TRBD1, 6 bases. Source material: PBMCs or T cells enriched from blood (not recorded which). CDR3 sequence (DNA): TGTGCCAGTAGCCAGGGGACCAACTATAATTCACCCCTCCACTTT. Translated, it gives CASSQGTNYNSPLHF.